This T cell receptor (beta chain) was sequenced for a study of HIV-infected patients and healthy controls. By share of the sample, this clonotype is medium-sized. The antigen remains unidentified. Between the trimmed V and J ends, which lost 1 base and 2 bases, there was a span of 17 bases. Looked up from germline, CDR1 is SGHRS and CDR2 is YFSETQ. The CDR3 contains 17 residues. Antiretroviral therapy had run roughly three months, about 14 weeks, before follow-up blood collection. The repertoire came from unfractionated whole blood and reflected all unsorted peripheral T cells. Donors lacked febrile or AIDS-related illness, tumors, and hepatitis B or C coinfection. Regarding the study as a whole: Significantly higher mean Gini indices appeared in HIV-infected repertoires, possibly reflecting oligoclonality.

Around 0.5 ug RNA was reverse transcribed with alpha and beta constant-region primers. Separate chain-specific third strand synthesis with multiplexing indices produced the alpha and beta libraries. TCRdb re-called the 5' RACE reads with MiXCR, one entry per CDR3 protein. The repertoire has some 8,700 distinct CDR3 sequences, about 9% of them found once; the top ten carry approximately 23%. This rearrangement joins TRBV5-1 to TRBJ2-3, with D perhaps TRBD1 (5 bases). This material consisted of blood, taken during antiretroviral therapy. The receptor was isolated from an adult with HIV infection. The CDR3, as DNA: TGCGCCAGCAGCTTGTCTCCCCCAGGGTACCCCACAGATACGCAGTATTTT. Amino acid sequence: CASSLSPPGYPTDTQYF.